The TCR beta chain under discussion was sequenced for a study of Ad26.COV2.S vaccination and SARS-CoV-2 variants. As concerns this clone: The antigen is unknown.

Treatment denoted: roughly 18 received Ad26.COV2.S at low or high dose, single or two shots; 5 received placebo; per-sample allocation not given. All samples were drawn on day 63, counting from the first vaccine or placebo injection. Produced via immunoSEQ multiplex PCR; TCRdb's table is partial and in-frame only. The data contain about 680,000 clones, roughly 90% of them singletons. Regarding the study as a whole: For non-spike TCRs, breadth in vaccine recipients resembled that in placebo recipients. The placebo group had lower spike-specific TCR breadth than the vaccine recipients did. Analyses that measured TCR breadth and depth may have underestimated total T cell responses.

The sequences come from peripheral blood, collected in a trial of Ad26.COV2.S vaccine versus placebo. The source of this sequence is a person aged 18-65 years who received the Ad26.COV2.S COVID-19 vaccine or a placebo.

CDR3 sequence reads: CASSYDPGKGNTEAFF. The CDR3 DNA is TGTGCCAGCAGTTACGACCCCGGGAAGGGGAACACTGAAGCTTTCTTT. The rearrangement links TRBV6-6 to TRBJ1-1; unclear D gene. CDR3 length: 16 amino acids. Germline CDR1 and CDR2: MNHNY and SVGAGI (reference sequence). V gave up 2 bases and J gave up 1 base, with 14 bases separating them.